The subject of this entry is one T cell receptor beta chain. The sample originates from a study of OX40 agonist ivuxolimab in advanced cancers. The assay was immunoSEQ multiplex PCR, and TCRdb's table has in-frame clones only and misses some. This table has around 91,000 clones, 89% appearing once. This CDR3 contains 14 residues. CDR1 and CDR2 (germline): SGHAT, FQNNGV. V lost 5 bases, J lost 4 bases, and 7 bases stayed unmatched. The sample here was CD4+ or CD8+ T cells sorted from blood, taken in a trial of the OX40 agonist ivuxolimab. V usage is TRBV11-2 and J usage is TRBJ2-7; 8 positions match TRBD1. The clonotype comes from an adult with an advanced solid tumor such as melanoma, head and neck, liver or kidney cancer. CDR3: CASSARQGPYEQYF. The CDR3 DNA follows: TGTGCCAGCAGCGCCCGACAGGGGCCTTACGAGCAGTACTTC.